The entry that follows covers one T cell receptor (beta chain) sequence. The target antigen is unknown. These data originate in a study of Tregs in tolerant kidney transplant recipients. General study results and limits: Expanding Tregs on activated donor B cells appeared to best identify donor-specific TCRbeta clones. The small number of patients limits these findings pending further validation. Biological reproducibility was not directly addressed in this study.

Profiled with immunoSEQ multiplex PCR; TCRdb holds only in-frame clones, not every one. The sample lists approximately 260,000 clones, more than 65% seen once, with less than 0.75% in the top ten. CD4+CD25+CD127- Tregs, CD4+CD25- non-Tregs, CD4 and CD8 cells were sorted. This sequence was found in a human donor in good health. The sample was CD4+ T cells from blood.

The CDR3 coding sequence is TGTGCCAGCAGTTTCCATCTTGGGACCGGGGAGCTGTTTTTT. Translation: CASSFHLGTGELFF. This rearrangement joins TRBV27 to TRBJ2-2; D is unresolved. V shed 3 bases and J shed 5 bases, with 10 bases lying between them. Germline V lookup: CDR1 MNHEY, CDR2 SMNVEV (reference sequence). The CDR3 runs 14 residues.